This T cell receptor (beta chain) comes out of a study of T cell repertoires in cytomegalovirus infection. MiXCR was run by TCRdb on the reads, yielding one entry per CDR3 protein. This table holds roughly 570,000 distinct CDR3 sequences, approximately 40% found once. The CDR3 runs to 16 residues. Trimming cost V 5 bases and J 8 bases, with 24 bases left between them. Germline CDR1 is SGHVS and CDR2 is FNYEAQ. This clonotype appeared a few times. Antigen specificity is unknown. This chain joins TRBV7-6 and TRBJ1-2; D gene uncertain. The sequenced sample was cultured PBMCs, obtained from culture after CMV antigen stimulation. This clonotype was obtained from a human donor in good health (CMV status not recorded). Some clones in this sample may be carry-over from other donors' samples. The CDR3 here is CASSPFIGASSMGYTF. In nucleotides, the CDR3 is TGTGCCAGCAGCCCCTTTATAGGCGCCAGTTCTATGGGCTACACCTTC. The variable domain in full, completed from reference TRBV7-6 and TRBJ1-2, reads GAGVSQSPRYKVTKRGQDVALRCDPISGHVSLYWYRQALGQGPEFLTYFNYEAQQDKSGLPNDRFSAERPEGSISTLTIQRTEQRDSAMYRCASSPFIGASSMGYTFGSGTRLTVV.